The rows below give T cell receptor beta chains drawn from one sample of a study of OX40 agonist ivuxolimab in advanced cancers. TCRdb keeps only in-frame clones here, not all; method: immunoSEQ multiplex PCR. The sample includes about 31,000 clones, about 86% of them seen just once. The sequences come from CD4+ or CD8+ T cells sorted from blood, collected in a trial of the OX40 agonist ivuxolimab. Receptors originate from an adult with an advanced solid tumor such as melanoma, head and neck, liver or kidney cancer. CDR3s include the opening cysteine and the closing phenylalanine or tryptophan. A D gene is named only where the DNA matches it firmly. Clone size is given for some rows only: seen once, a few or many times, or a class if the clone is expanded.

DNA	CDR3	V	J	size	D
TGTGCCAGTAGACCCAGGACAGCGTCCTTGGGAACTGAAGCTTTCTTT	CASRPRTASLGTEAFF	TRBV19	TRBJ1-1	.	.
TGTGCCAGCAGTTTCTCGAGGACAGGGAGCTCCTACAATGAGCAGTTCTTC	CASSFSRTGSSYNEQFF	TRBV27	TRBJ2-1	.	TRBD1
TGTGCCAGCAGTTACTCTCCAAGCGGGAGTTACGAGCAGTACTTC	CASSYSPSGSYEQYF	TRBV6-5	TRBJ2-7	.	TRBD2
TGCGCCAGCAGCTCACTAGCGGGGCTAGACACAGATACGCAGTATTTT	CASSSLAGLDTDTQYF	TRBV4-1	TRBJ2-3	.	TRBD2
TGTGCCAGCAGCCCAGGGGACAGGGGGAGGTCTGAAGCTTTCTTT	CASSPGDRGRSEAFF	TRBV9	TRBJ1-1	.	TRBD1
TGTGCCAGCAGCCCCCCCTTGGGGGGGAGGAACACTGAAGCTTTCTTT	CASSPPLGGRNTEAFF	TRBV7-9	TRBJ1-1	once	.
TGTGCCAGCAGCCCTACGCGCCACGGAAGAATCCCCCAGCATTTT	CASSPTRHGRIPQHF	TRBV7-3	TRBJ1-5	.	.
TGTGCCAGTAGTATCGGTCAGGGGGAAGGCTACGAGCAGTACTTC	CASSIGQGEGYEQYF	TRBV19	TRBJ2-7	once	TRBD1
TGTGCCAGCAGCCCCTTTTCCGGTACGGGCGGGGGCGGCCCCGAGCAGTACTTC	CASSPFSGTGGGGPEQYF	TRBV7-8	TRBJ2-7	.	.
TGTGCCAGCAGCTTGACGGACAGGGATCATGGGGCCAACGTCCTGACTTTC	CASSLTDRDHGANVLTF	TRBV5-6	TRBJ2-6	.	TRBD1
TGCAGCGTTGAAGACCGACAGGGGGAATCCTACGAGCAGTACTTC	CSVEDRQGESYEQYF	TRBV29-1	TRBJ2-7	.	TRBD1
TGTGCCAGCAGTCCCCGCGTAGGGGATCTCACCGGGGAGCTGTTTTTT	CASSPRVGDLTGELFF	TRBV28	TRBJ2-2	.	.
TGTGCCAGCAGCTCACAGGGGGGACTAGATACGCAGTATTTT	CASSSQGGLDTQYF	TRBV5-4	TRBJ2-3	.	TRBD1
TGTGCCAGCAGTTCTTACTCCGACACAGATACGCAGTATTTT	CASSSYSDTDTQYF	TRBV28	TRBJ2-3	.	.
TGTGCCAGCAGCTTTGAGTTGGATCCGACCTACGAGCAGTACTTC	CASSFELDPTYEQYF	TRBV7-9	TRBJ2-7	.	.
TGTGCCAGCAGCGACCTATCACTAGCGGGAGAAGTAGAGACCCAGTACTTC	CASSDLSLAGEVETQYF	TRBV9	TRBJ2-5	.	TRBD2
TGTGCCAGCAGTCCCCACCCCTACGAGCAGTACTTC	CASSPHPYEQYF	TRBV27	TRBJ2-7	.	.
TGTGCCACGAGAACAGGGGGCACTGAAGCTTTCTTT	CATRTGGTEAFF	TRBV11-2	TRBJ1-1	.	TRBD1
TGTGCCAGTAGTAGTGGGAGGAACACTGAAGCTTTCTTT	CASSSGRNTEAFF	TRBV19	TRBJ1-1	.	.
TGTGCCAGCAGAAAAGCGCGGGGGTCGAGCTCCTACAATGAGCAGTTCTTC	CASRKARGSSSYNEQFF	TRBV5-4	TRBJ2-1	.	TRBD2
TGTGCCAGCAGCCGGTGGGGGGATGGCTACACCTTC	CASSRWGDGYTF	TRBV14	TRBJ1-2	.	.
TGTGCCAGTAGTTCAACCGGGACAGGGAATCAGCCCCAGCATTTT	CASSSTGTGNQPQHF	TRBV19	TRBJ1-5	once	TRBD1
TGTGCCACCGGGGGGCGAGCGAACACTGAAGCTTTCTTT	CATGGRANTEAFF	TRBV27	TRBJ1-1	.	.
TGTGCCAGCAGCCAATCACCCGAGCGGGTGGGGTACAATGAGCAGTTCTTC	CASSQSPERVGYNEQFF	TRBV7-6	TRBJ2-1	.	.
TGTGCCAGCAGCTTCCCAGGTGCTCAGCCCCAGCATTTT	CASSFPGAQPQHF	TRBV5-6	TRBJ1-5	.	.
TGTGCCAGCAGCTTATGGGAGGGACAGGGCTACGAGCAGTACTTC	CASSLWEGQGYEQYF	TRBV11-2	TRBJ2-7	.	TRBD1
TGTGCCAGCAGTATAGAGGGGGGCTCCAACACTGAAGCTTTCTTT	CASSIEGGSNTEAFF	TRBV6-1	TRBJ1-1	.	.
TGTGCCAGCAGCTTTTTAACTAGCGGGAGTCCCCCCCGCGAGACCCAGTACTTC	CASSFLTSGSPPRETQYF	TRBV7-9	TRBJ2-5	.	TRBD2
TGTGCCAGCAGCCAAGAGACCGGGACCTGGTCAGCGGATGAGCAGTTCTTC	CASSQETGTWSADEQFF	TRBV14	TRBJ2-1	.	.
TGTGCCACCAGCAGAGATCGGGGGTCCGGGGAGCTGTTTTTT	CATSRDRGSGELFF	TRBV15	TRBJ2-2	once	.
TGCAGCGCCGGGGGGACGAGGGATGGCTACACCTTC	CSAGGTRDGYTF	TRBV29-1	TRBJ1-2	once	.
TGTGCCAGCAGCGTAGATGGGACAGGGGGACTAGCGGGAGTGATAGATACGCAGTATTTT	CASSVDGTGGLAGVIDTQYF	TRBV9	TRBJ2-3	.	TRBD2
TGTGCCAGTAGTATAGGAAACAGGGGGTCCGGGACAGATACGCAGTATTTT	CASSIGNRGSGTDTQYF	TRBV19	TRBJ2-3	.	TRBD1
TGTGCCAGCACCCCAGGGAACCAAGAGACCCAGTACTTC	CASTPGNQETQYF	TRBV6-5	TRBJ2-5	.	.
TGTGCCAGCAGCGGAGCGGGAGCGACGGAGTCCCAGTACTTC	CASSGAGATESQYF	TRBV9	TRBJ2-5	.	TRBD2
TGTGCCAGCAGCCCAACTAGCGGGAGGCAATCCTACGAGCAGTACTTC	CASSPTSGRQSYEQYF	TRBV9	TRBJ2-7	.	TRBD2
TGCGCCAGCAGCCCCGACAGGGCCCAAAACATTCAGTACTTC	CASSPDRAQNIQYF	TRBV5-1	TRBJ2-4	.	TRBD1
TGTGCCAGCAGTTTATCAGGCTCAGGGTCTGAAGCTTTCTTT	CASSLSGSGSEAFF	TRBV27	TRBJ1-1	.	.
TGTGCCAGCAGTGAGAGCGGGAGCCGGAACGAGCAGTACTTC	CASSESGSRNEQYF	TRBV2	TRBJ2-7	.	TRBD2
TGTGCCAGCAGTTACTGGGAACAGAGCCCGGGGACTGAAGCTTTCTTT	CASSYWEQSPGTEAFF	TRBV6-5	TRBJ1-1	.	.
TGTGCCAGCAGTTTATTAGAGGGATATGGCTACACCTTC	CASSLLEGYGYTF	TRBV27	TRBJ1-2	.	.
TGTGCCAGCAGCTTAGACTACTACGAGCAGTACTTC	CASSLDYYEQYF	TRBV7-9	TRBJ2-7	medium-sized	.
TGCGCCAGCAGCTCCGGCCGTGTGGACAACAATCAGCCCCAGCATTTT	CASSSGRVDNNQPQHF	TRBV4-3	TRBJ1-5	.	.
TGCGCCAGCAGCCAAGAATCGACTAGCGGGAAAGTAGGGACCAAAAACATTCAGTACTTC	CASSQESTSGKVGTKNIQYF	TRBV4-1	TRBJ2-4	.	TRBD2
TGTGCCAGTAGTCTAGCGGGAGTAATTTACAATGAGCAGTTCTTC	CASSLAGVIYNEQFF	TRBV19	TRBJ2-1	.	TRBD2
TGTGCCAGCAGCCCGCACGAAGGACTAGCGGCCGAGCAGTACTTC	CASSPHEGLAAEQYF	TRBV13	TRBJ2-7	few	TRBD2